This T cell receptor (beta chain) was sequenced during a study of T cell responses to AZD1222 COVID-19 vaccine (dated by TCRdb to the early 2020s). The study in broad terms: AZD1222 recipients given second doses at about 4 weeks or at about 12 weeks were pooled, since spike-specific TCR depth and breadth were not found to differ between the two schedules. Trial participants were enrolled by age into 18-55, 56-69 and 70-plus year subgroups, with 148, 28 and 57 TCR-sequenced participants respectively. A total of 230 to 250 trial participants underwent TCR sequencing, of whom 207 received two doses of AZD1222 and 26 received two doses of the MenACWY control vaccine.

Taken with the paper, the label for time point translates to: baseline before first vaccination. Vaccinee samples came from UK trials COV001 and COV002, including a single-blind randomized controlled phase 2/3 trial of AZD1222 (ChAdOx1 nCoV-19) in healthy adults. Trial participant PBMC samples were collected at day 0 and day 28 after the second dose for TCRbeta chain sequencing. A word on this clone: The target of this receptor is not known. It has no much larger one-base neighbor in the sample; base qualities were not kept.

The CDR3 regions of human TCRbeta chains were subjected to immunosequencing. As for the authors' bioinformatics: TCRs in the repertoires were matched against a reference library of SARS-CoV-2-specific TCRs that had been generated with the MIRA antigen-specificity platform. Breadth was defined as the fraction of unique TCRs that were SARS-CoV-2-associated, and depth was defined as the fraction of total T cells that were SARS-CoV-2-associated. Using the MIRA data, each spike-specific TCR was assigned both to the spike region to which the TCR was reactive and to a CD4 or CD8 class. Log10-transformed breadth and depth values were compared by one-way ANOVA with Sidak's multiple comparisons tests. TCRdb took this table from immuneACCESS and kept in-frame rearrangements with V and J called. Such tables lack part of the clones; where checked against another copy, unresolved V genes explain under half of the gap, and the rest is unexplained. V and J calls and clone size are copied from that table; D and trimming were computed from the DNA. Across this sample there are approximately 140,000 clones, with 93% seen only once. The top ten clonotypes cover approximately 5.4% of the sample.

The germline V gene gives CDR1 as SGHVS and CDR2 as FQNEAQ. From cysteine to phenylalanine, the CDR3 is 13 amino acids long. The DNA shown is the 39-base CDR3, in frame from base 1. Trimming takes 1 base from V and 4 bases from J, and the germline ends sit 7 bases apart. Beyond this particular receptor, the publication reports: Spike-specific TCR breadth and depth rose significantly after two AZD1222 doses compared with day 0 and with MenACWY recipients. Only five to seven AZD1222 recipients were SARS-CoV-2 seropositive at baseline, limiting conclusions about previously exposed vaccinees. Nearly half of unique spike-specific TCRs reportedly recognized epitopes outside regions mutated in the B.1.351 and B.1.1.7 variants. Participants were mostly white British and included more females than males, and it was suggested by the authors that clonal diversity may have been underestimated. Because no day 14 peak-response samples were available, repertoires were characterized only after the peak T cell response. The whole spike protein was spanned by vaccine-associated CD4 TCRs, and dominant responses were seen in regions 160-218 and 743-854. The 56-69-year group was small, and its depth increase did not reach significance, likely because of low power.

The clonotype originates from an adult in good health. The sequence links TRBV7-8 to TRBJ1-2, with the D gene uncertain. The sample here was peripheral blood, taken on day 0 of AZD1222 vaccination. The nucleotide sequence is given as TGTGCCAGCAGCTTAGACGTCTCCTATGGCTACACCTTC. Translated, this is CASSLDVSYGYTF.